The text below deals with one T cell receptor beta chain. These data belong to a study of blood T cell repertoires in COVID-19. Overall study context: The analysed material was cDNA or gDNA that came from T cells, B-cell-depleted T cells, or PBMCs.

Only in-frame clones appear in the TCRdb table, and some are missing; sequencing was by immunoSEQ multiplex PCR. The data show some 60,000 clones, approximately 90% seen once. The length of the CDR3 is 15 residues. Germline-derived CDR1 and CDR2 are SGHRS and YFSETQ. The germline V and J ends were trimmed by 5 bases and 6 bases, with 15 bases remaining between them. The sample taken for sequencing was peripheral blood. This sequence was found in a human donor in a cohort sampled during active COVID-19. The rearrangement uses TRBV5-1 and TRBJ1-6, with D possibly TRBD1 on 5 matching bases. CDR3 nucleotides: TGCGCCAGCAGTCGAGACGGGACTACTAATTCACCCCTCCACTTT. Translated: CASSRDGTTNSPLHF.